Detailed here is one T cell receptor beta chain. The data derive from a study of blood T cell repertoires in COVID-19. Trimming cost V 3 bases and J 7 bases; bases outside gene matches: 11. CDR1 and CDR2 from the germline V gene are SNHLY and FYNNEI. This CDR3 has 16 residues. TCRdb's copy holds only in-frame clones and misses some; the assay was immunoSEQ multiplex PCR. Of about 150,000 clones in the sample, roughly 90% are singletons; the top ten hold approximately 3%. This chain uses TRBV2 with TRBJ2-3; TRBD2 matches at 9 bases. This sequence was found in a man aged 60-69 years with acute or convalescent COVID-19. The specimen was peripheral blood. This CDR3 reads CASSEASGVPTNTQYF. The CDR3 DNA is TGTGCCAGCAGTGAGGCTAGCGGGGTCCCCACGAATACGCAGTATTTT.